This TCR beta chain was identified in a study of blood T cell repertoires in COVID-19. As for the study in general: The samples span acute and convalescent COVID-19 from the United States, Italy and Spain. Nucleic acid was either cDNA or gDNA, and it came from T cells, B-cell-depleted T cells, or PBMCs.

The CDR3 is 15 residues long. Trimming removed 0 bases from V and 10 bases from J, with 13 bases in between. The germline CDR1 and CDR2 sequences are MGHRA and YSYEKL. Followed over time, Seattle patients had been enrolled while infection was active. In the source study's methods: Cell counts per sample came from amplifying reference gene primers. Produced via immunoSEQ multiplex PCR; TCRdb's table is partial and in-frame only. V and J calls plus clone size are reproduced from that table; the DNA served to infer D and trimming. The sample lists fewer than 250,000 clones; 80% to 85% were seen once. V and J are TRBV4-1 and TRBJ1-6; possibly TRBD1 for D (5 bases). This receptor was taken from a woman aged 80 or over with COVID-19, enrolled during active disease. Sequencing was performed on peripheral blood. The CDR3 protein is CASSQDPGNASPLHF. The CDR3 coding sequence is TGCGCCAGCAGCCAAGATCCAGGGAATGCGTCACCCCTCCACTTT.